Following are 25 T cell receptor beta chains from one sample sequenced in a study of blood T cell repertoires in COVID-19. Clones were read by immunoSEQ multiplex PCR, and TCRdb kept only the in-frame ones, dropping some. The sample lists 200,000 to 250,000 clones, 85% to 90% occurring once. Sequenced input: PBMCs or T cells enriched from blood (not recorded which). The receptors were sampled from a middle-aged man who had been exposed to COVID-19.

Concerning this clone: The same CDR3 can be traced to other DNA sequences in this sample. The chain recombines TRBV19 with TRBJ1-6; 9 bases line up with TRBD1. The junction had 5 bases not matched to a gene; V was cut back by 4 bases and J by 10 bases. The CDR3 covers 14 residues. Looked up from germline, CDR1 is LNHDA and CDR2 is SQIVND (reference sequence). The CDR3 protein is CASSRGQGNSPLHF. CDR3 DNA sequence: TGTGCCAGTAGTAGGGGACAGGGAAACTCACCCCTCCACTTT.

Written as DNA, the CDR3 is TGTGCCAGCAGCTTAGAAAGACAGGGAAGACTCACAGATACGCAGTATTTT. Translation gives CASSLERQGRLTDTQYF. The rearrangement links TRBV11-2 to TRBJ2-3, with TRBD1 matching 7 bases. Unmatched junction bases numbered 8, after V lost 0 bases and J lost 2 bases. CDR3 length: 17 residues. The germline V gene encodes CDR1 SGHAT and CDR2 FQNNGV.

This rearrangement joins TRBV13 to TRBJ2-7, with 8 nucleotides matching TRBD1. Per germline, CDR1 PRHDT and CDR2 FYEKMQ (reference sequence). This CDR3 has 13 amino acids. V was pared by 5 bases and J by 3 bases, with 3 bases of the junction left unmatched. CDR3 loop: CASSPGQVYEQYF. The CDR3 DNA is TGTGCCAGCAGCCCGGGACAGGTCTACGAGCAGTACTTC.

This clone has only one observation. The chain has TRBV9 and TRBJ1-2; tentatively, D is TRBD1 (5 bases). Looked up from germline, CDR1 is SGDLS and CDR2 is YYNGEE. Trimming took off 3 bases at V and 3 bases at J, with 15 bases between the two ends. This CDR3 is 15 amino acids long. CDR3 residues: CASSATGFNDYGYTF. The DNA of the CDR3 is TGTGCCAGCAGCGCCACAGGCTTTAATGACTATGGCTACACCTTC. Combining the CDR3 with reference TRBV9 and TRBJ1-2 gives the whole variable domain DSGVTQTPKHLITATGQRVTLRCSPRSGDLSVYWYQQSLDQGLQFLIQYYNGEERAKGNILERFSAQQFPDLHSELNLSSLELGDSALYFCASSATGFNDYGYTFGSGTRLTVV.

V usage is TRBV28 and J usage is TRBJ1-6, with TRBD1 matching 11 bases. The V gene's germline CDR1 is MDHEN and CDR2 SYDVKM. The CDR3 contains 15 residues. The V and J ends lost 8 bases and 4 bases, in that order; junction bases with no gene match: 4. The CDR3 loop is CASLDRGLYNSPLHF. CDR3 nucleotides: TGTGCCAGCTTGGACAGGGGGCTGTATAATTCACCCCTCCACTTT.

J is TRBJ2-2 and V is TRBV9; TRBD2 agrees at 7 bases. V dropped 4 bases and J dropped 6; count of bases not matched to a gene: 6. Germline V gives CDR1 SGDLS, CDR2 YYNGEE. The CDR3 loop spans 14 amino acids. The CDR3 loop is CASSPLAGPGELFF. The CDR3 DNA reads TGTGCCAGCAGCCCCTTAGCGGGCCCCGGGGAGCTGTTTTTT.

J is TRBJ1-4 and V is TRBV7-9; TRBD1 aligns across 7 bases. With V trimmed by 4 bases and J by 7 bases, 9 bases remained unmatched. This CDR3 has 15 residues. The germline V gene has CDR1 SEHNR and CDR2 FQNEAQ (reference sequence). CDR3 amino acids: CASSSPQGNSEKLFF. The CDR3 DNA sequence: TGTGCCAGCAGCTCACCACAGGGGAATAGTGAAAAACTGTTTTTT.

The chain carries TRBV30 and TRBJ1-3; D might be TRBD1 (6 bases). The CDR3 contains 15 residues. Germline V gene sequence: CDR1 GTSNPN, CDR2 SVGIG (reference sequence). Trimming cost V 0 bases and J 4 bases, with 13 bases left between them. The CDR3 protein is CAWSVGTNLGNTIYF. DNA for the CDR3: TGTGCCTGGAGTGTTGGGACAAATCTAGGAAACACCATATATTTT.

The CDR3 coding sequence is TGTGCCAGCAGCTTGGGGGGGCTGTTGGGAACCGGGGAGCTGTTTTTT. It specifies CASSLGGLLGTGELFF. The rearrangement joins TRBV11-3 to TRBJ2-2, with a weak D call TRBD2 (7 bases). Trimming took 3 bases from V and 5 from J, leaving 16 bases between them. CDR3 length equals 16 residues. The germline CDR1 and CDR2 sequences are SGHNT and YENEEA. Full variable domain (rest looked up from reference TRBV11-3 and TRBJ2-2): EAGVVQSPRYKIIEKKQPVAFWCNPISGHNTLYWYLQNLGQGPELLIRYENEEAVDDSQLPKDRFSAERLKGVDSTLKIQPAELGDSAVYLCASSLGGLLGTGELFFGEGSRLTVL.

The chain joins TRBV19 to TRBJ1-3; TRBD1 matches 12 bases. The V gene end was trimmed by 10 bases and the J gene end by 8 bases; junction bases not matched to a gene: 9. The CDR3 covers 14 residues. CDR1 and CDR2 from the germline V gene are LNHDA and SQIVND (reference sequence). In DNA form, the CDR3 reads TGTGCCACACGGGACAGGGGGCTAGTGGACACCATATATTTT. As protein: CATRDRGLVDTIYF.

The chain uses TRBV19 and TRBJ2-7, with TRBD2 matching over 12 bases. CDR1 and CDR2 from the germline V gene are LNHDA and SQIVND (reference sequence). CDR3 size: 19 residues. V was clipped by 5 bases and J by 0 bases; unmatched bases: 14. The CDR3: CASSLPGLAGYTISYEQYV. The DNA for the CDR3 is TGTGCCAGTAGTTTACCGGGACTAGCGGGCTATACCATCTCCTACGAGCAGTACGTC.

The V and J genes are TRBV7-6 and TRBJ1-1; D might be TRBD1 (6 bases). CDR3 size: 17 residues. The V gene lost 3 bases and the J gene lost 3 bases, with 20 bases spanning the gap. CDR1 and CDR2 from the germline V gene are SGHVS and FNYEAQ. The chain's CDR3 is CASSLRVWGRLDTEAFF. CDR3 bases: TGTGCCAGCAGCTTGCGTGTGTGGGGGCGTCTTGACACTGAAGCTTTCTTT.

The genes are TRBV27 and TRBJ1-2; 11 bases line up with TRBD1. V shed 2 bases and J 4 bases; nucleotides not matched to a gene: 9. This CDR3 contains 17 residues. Germline CDR1 reads MNHEY; CDR2 reads SMNVEV (reference sequence). The CDR3 sequence: CASSLHRTGGASYGYTF. The DNA for the CDR3 is TGTGCCAGCAGTTTACATCGGACAGGGGGCGCTTCCTATGGCTACACCTTC.

This sequence joins TRBV3-1 (or the pseudogene TRBV3-2) and TRBJ2-1; 7 bases line up with TRBD2. This CDR3 spans 15 amino acids. The ends lost 2 bases at V and 3 bases at J; junction bases unmatched: 4. Germline V gene sequence: CDR1 LGHDT, CDR2 YNNKEL (reference sequence). The CDR3, as DNA: TGTGCCAGCAGCCAAACGTCTAGCGGCTACAATGAGCAGTTCTTC. Protein product: CASSQTSSGYNEQFF.

The V and J genes are TRBV4-2 and TRBJ2-2; 8 bases map to TRBD2. The trim removed 5 bases at V and 7 bases at J, leaving 12 bases unmatched. Germline V gene lookup returns CDR1 LGHNA and CDR2 YNFKEQ. The CDR3 is 16 amino acids. This CDR3 is CASSELGGGLIGELFF. CDR3 sequence (DNA): TGTGCCAGCAGCGAACTTGGCGGGGGGTTAATCGGGGAGCTGTTTTTT.

The chain links TRBV5-5 to TRBJ2-4; 8 bases align to TRBD1. The V gene end was trimmed by 0 bases and the J gene end by 8 bases; junction bases not matched to a gene: 7. In germline, CDR1 is SGHKS, CDR2 YYEKEE (reference sequence). This CDR3 contains 15 residues. CDR3 bases: TGTGCCAGCAGCTTGGTTCTAGACAGGGGATACATTCAGTACTTC. Protein: CASSLVLDRGYIQYF.

The chain combines TRBV3-1 (or the pseudogene TRBV3-2) with TRBJ2-1, with 10 bases lining up with TRBD2. Per germline, CDR1 LGHDT and CDR2 YNNKEL (reference sequence). This CDR3 spans 20 amino acids. The junction had 17 bases not matched to a gene; V was cut back by 6 bases and J by 0 bases. CDR3 loop: CASSSLLAGARRGSYNEQFF. The CDR3 DNA reads as TGTGCCAGCAGTTCCCTGCTAGCGGGGGCACGCCGGGGCTCCTACAATGAGCAGTTCTTC.

This clone was found a few times. The rearrangement links TRBV7-8 to TRBJ1-5; no definite D call. V was cut by 1 base and J by 5 bases, with 9 bases left in between. Germline loops: CDR1 SGHVS, CDR2 FQNEAQ. This CDR3 contains 14 residues. The CDR3 DNA is TGTGCCAGCAGCTTAGAAGTCCGGTATCAGCCCCAGCATTTT. As protein: CASSLEVRYQPQHF.

The chain links TRBV28 to TRBJ2-7; TRBD2 might be the D (5 bases). Germline assignment: CDR1 MDHEN and CDR2 SYDVKM. This CDR3 is built from 17 residues. The ends were cut back, 6 bases at V and 0 bases at J, with 21 bases in the middle. The CDR3 bases are TGTGCCAGCAGAAGCCTTTTGATCCCGGGGTACTCCTACGAGCAGTACTTC. As protein: CASRSLLIPGYSYEQYF.

J is TRBJ1-1 and V is TRBV9, with D maybe TRBD1 (6 bases). V gave up 1 base and J gave up 5 bases, with 18 bases separating them. Germline CDR1 reads SGDLS; CDR2 reads YYNGEE. The CDR3 totals 16 residues. CDR3 protein: CASSVSAGGLRTEAFF. DNA for the CDR3: TGTGCCAGCAGCGTAAGTGCGGGGGGGCTTAGGACTGAAGCTTTCTTT.

This rearrangement joins TRBV9 to TRBJ1-2; the D gene is possibly TRBD1 (5 bases). CDR1 SGDLS and CDR2 YYNGEE come from the germline V gene. V lost 0 bases to trimming and J lost 5 bases, with 5 bases between them. The CDR3 totals 12 residues. The CDR3 bases are TGTGCCAGCAGCGTAGCAGGGTATGGCTACACCTTC. Encoded protein: CASSVAGYGYTF.

A single count supports this clone. This chain connects TRBV7-2 to TRBJ2-4; 12 bases align to TRBD2. Germline V gives CDR1 SGHTA, CDR2 FQGNSA. This CDR3 region has 14 residues. V lost 5 bases to trimming and J lost 12 bases; unmatched junction nucleotides: 8. The CDR3 DNA follows: TGTGCCAGCAGCGGGACTAGCGGGCGGCCAAGTCAGTACTTC. Its protein product is CASSGTSGRPSQYF.

The chain uses TRBV5-1 and TRBJ2-3; TRBD1 is a possible D gene (5 bases). V was pared by 0 bases and J by 2 bases, with 10 bases between. The CDR3 consists of 15 residues. Germline values: CDR1 SGHRS, CDR2 YFSETQ. The CDR3 sequence: CASSLGQGYTDTQYF. CDR3 nucleotide sequence: TGCGCCAGCAGCTTGGGTCAGGGATACACAGATACGCAGTATTTT.

This chain uses TRBV30 with TRBJ2-5; weak D call: TRBD1 (5 bases). This CDR3 comprises 14 residues. The germline CDR1 and CDR2 sequences are GTSNPN and SVGIG (reference sequence). V was cut by 3 bases and J by 4 bases, with 15 bases left in between. This chain's CDR3 is CAWRARGGRETQYF. The CDR3, as DNA: TGTGCCTGGAGGGCAAGGGGTGGACGAGAGACCCAGTACTTC.

The V call is TRBV3-1 (or the pseudogene TRBV3-2), the J call TRBJ2-2; no reliable D call. CDR1 LGHDT and CDR2 YNNKEL come from the germline V gene (reference sequence). Trimming cost V 7 bases and J 1 base, with 10 bases left between them. The CDR3 runs to 14 residues. The CDR3 DNA reads TGTGCCAGCAACTACGGGTGGAACACCGGGGAGCTGTTTTTT. As protein: CASNYGWNTGELFF.